These 2 T cell receptor beta chains share one sample of origin, sequenced in a study of T cells in Graves' hyperthyroidism and ophthalmopathy. There were TCR beta CDR3 regions amplified from RNA transcripts. TCR CDR3 regions were first amplified by RT-PCR with HTBI primers. Each CDR3 protein gets one entry after TCRdb re-called the multiplex PCR reads with MiXCR. The sample includes around 200,000 distinct CDR3 sequences, about 16% of them seen just once. Sample: blood. Receptors were obtained from a man aged 35 to 55 with Graves' hyperthyroidism.

In this sample, this clonotype turned up many times. This sequence joins TRBV20-1 and TRBJ1-2; a possible D gene is TRBD1 (6 bases). CDR3 length: 13 residues. V gave up 3 bases and J gave up 4 bases, with 12 bases separating them. Germline V gives CDR1 DFQATT, CDR2 SNEGSKA (reference sequence). The DNA of the CDR3 is TGCAGTGCTAGCGACACAGGGTCCTATGGCTACACCTTC. Translating it yields CSASDTGSYGYTF.

This clonotype was observed many times. The rearrangement joins TRBV7-2 to TRBJ1-5; the D is unclear. V gave up 2 bases and J gave up 2 bases, with 10 bases separating them. The CDR3 consists of 15 residues. CDR1 and CDR2 from the germline V gene are SGHTA and FQGNSA. In DNA, the CDR3 is TGTGCCAGCAGCTTAAAAGATGCGGGCAATCAGCCCCAGCATTTT. This encodes CASSLKDAGNQPQHF.